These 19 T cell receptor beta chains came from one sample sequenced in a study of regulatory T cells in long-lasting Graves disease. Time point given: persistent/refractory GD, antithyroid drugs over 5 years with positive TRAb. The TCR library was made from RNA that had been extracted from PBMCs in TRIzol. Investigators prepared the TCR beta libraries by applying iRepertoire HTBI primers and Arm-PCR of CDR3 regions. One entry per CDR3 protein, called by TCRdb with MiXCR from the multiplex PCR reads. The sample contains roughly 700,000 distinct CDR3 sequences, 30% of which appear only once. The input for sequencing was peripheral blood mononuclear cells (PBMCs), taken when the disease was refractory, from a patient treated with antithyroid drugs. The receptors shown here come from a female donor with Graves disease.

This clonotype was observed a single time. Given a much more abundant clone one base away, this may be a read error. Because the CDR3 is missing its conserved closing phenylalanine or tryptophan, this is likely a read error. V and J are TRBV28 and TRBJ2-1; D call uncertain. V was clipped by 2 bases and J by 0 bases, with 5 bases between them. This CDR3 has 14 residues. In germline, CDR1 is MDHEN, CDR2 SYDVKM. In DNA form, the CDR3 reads TGTGCCAGCAGTTTAGCGAGCTCCTACAATGAGCAGTTCTCC. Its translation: CASSLASSYNEQFS.

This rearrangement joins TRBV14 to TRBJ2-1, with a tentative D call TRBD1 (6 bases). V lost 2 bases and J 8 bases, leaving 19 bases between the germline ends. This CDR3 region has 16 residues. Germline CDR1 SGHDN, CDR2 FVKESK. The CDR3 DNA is TGTGCCAGCAGCCAAATGCGCCGACTCAGGGGCGATGAGCAGTTCTTC. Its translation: CASSQMRRLRGDEQFF.

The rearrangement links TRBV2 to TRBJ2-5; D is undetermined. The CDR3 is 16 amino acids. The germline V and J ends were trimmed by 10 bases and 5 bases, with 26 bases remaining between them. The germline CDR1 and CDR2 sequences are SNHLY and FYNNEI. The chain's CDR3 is CATSPSAARGVETQYF. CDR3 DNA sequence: TGTGCCACCTCACCCTCCGCCGCGAGAGGAGTTGAGACCCAGTACTTC.

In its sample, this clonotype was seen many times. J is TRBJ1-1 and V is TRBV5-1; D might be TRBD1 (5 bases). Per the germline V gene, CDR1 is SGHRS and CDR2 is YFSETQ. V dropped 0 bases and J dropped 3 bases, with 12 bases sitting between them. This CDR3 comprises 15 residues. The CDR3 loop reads CASSLEGWADTEAFF. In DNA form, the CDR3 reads TGCGCCAGCAGCTTGGAGGGGTGGGCAGACACTGAAGCTTTCTTT.

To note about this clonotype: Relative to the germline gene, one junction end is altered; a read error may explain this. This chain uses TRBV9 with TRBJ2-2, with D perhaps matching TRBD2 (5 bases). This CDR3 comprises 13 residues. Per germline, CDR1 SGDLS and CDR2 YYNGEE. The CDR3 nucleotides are TGTGCCAGCAGCGCCCGGAGCTCCGGGGAGCTGCTTTTT. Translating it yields CASSARSSGELLF.

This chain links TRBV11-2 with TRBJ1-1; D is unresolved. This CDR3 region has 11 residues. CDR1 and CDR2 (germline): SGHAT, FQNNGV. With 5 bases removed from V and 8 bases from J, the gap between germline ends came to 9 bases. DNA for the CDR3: TGTGCCAGCAGCGGCCGGGCGGAAGCTTTCTTT. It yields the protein CASSGRAEAFF.

CDR3 residues: CASSTRLAGERKDEQFF. The CDR3 DNA sequence: TGTGCCAGCAGTACCAGACTAGCGGGAGAGAGAAAGGATGAGCAGTTCTTC. The gene calls are TRBV12-3 or TRBV12-4 and TRBJ2-1, with 12 bases lining up with TRBD2. This CDR3 is 17 amino acids long. V dropped 5 bases and J dropped 8; count of bases not matched to a gene: 13.

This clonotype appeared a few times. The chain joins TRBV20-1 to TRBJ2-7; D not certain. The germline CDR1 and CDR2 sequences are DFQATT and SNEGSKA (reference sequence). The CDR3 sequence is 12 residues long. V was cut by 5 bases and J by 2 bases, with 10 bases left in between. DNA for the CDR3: TGCAGTGCTCCGGGCTCGGCCTACGAGCAGTACTTC. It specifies CSAPGSAYEQYF.

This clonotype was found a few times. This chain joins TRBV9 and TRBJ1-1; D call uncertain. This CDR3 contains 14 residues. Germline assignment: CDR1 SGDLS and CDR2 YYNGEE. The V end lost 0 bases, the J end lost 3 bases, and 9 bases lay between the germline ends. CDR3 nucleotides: TGTGCCAGCAGCGTAGACAGCGGGGACACTGAAGCTTTCTTT. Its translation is CASSVDSGDTEAFF.

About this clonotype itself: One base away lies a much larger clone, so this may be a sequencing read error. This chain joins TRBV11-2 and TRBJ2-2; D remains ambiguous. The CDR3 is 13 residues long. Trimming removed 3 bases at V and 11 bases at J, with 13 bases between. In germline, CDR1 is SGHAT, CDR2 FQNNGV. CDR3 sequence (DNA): TGTGCCAGCAGCTTCGGGCTGAGCTTTGAGCTGTTTTTT. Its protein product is CASSFGLSFELFF.

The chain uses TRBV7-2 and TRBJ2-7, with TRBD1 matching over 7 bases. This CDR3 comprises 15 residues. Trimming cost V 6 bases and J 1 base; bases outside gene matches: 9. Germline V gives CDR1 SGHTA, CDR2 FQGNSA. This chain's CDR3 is CASSSRQGPSYEQYF. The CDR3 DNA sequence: TGTGCCAGCAGTTCCCGACAGGGTCCATCCTACGAGCAGTACTTC.

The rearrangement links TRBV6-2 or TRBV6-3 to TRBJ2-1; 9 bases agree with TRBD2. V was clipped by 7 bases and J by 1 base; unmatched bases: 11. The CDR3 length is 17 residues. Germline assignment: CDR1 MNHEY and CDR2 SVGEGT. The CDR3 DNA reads TGTGCCAGCAACTCCCGCACTAGCGGGCCGTCCTACAATGAGCAGTTCTTC. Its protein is CASNSRTSGPSYNEQFF.

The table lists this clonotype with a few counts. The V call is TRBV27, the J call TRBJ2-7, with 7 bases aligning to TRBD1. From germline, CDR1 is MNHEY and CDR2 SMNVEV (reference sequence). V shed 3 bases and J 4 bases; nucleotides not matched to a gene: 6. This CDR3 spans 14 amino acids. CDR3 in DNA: TGTGCCAGCAGTTTTGGACAGGCATTATACGAGCAGTACTTC. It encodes CASSFGQALYEQYF.

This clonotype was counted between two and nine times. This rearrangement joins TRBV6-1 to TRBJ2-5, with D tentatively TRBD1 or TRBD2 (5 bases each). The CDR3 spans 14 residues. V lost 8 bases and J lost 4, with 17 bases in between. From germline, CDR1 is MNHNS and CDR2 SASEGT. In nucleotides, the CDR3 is TGTGCCAGCCGGGGACCCCCCCAAGGAGAGACCCAGTACTTC. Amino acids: CASRGPPQGETQYF.

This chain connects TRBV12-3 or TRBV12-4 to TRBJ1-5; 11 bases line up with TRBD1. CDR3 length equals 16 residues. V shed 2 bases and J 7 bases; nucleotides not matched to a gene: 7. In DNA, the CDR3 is TGTGCCAGCAGTTTAAATGGACAGGGGGCTGGGCAGCCCCAGCATTTT. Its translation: CASSLNGQGAGQPQHF.

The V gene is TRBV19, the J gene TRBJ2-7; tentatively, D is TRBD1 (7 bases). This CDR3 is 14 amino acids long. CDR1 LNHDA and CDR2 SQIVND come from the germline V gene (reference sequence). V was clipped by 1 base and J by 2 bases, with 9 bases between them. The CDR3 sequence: CASSIGGTAYEQYF. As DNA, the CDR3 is TGTGCCAGTAGTATAGGCGGGACAGCCTACGAGCAGTACTTC.

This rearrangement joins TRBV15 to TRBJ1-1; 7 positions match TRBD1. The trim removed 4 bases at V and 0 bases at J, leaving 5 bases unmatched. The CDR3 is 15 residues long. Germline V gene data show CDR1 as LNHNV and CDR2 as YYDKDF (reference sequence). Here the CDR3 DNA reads TGTGCCACCAGCAAGGGGGCAATCTTGAACACTGAAGCTTTCTTT. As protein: CATSKGAILNTEAFF.

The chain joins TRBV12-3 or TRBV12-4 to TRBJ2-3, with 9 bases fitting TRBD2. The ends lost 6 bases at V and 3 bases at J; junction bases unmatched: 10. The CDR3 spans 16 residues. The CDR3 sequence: CASSFLGTSSTDTQYF. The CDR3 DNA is TGTGCCAGCAGCTTTTTGGGGACTAGCAGTACAGATACGCAGTATTTT.

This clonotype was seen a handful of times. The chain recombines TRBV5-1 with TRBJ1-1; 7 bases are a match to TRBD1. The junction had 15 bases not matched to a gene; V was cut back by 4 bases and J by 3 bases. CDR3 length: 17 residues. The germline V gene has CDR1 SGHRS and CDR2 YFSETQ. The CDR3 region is CASSELQGPREYTEAFF. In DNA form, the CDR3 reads TGCGCCAGCAGCGAACTACAGGGGCCCCGAGAATACACTGAAGCTTTCTTT. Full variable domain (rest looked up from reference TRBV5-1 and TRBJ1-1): KAGVTQTPRYLIKTRGQQVTLSCSPISGHRSVSWYQQTPGQGLQFLFEYFSETQRNKGNFPGRFSGRQFSNSRSEMNVSTLELGDSALYLCASSELQGPREYTEAFFGQGTRLTVV.